The next 24 T cell receptor beta chains were all read from a single sample in a study of blood T cell repertoires in COVID-19. Here immunoSEQ multiplex PCR was the method, and the copy in TCRdb shows in-frame clones only, minus some. The sample has about 220,000 clones; more than 75% are singletons. Sequencing was done on a sample of peripheral blood. The receptors were sampled from a man over 45 who had recovered from COVID-19.

The rearrangement uses TRBV6-1 and TRBJ2-3; no firm D call. Germline V gene sequence: CDR1 MNHNS, CDR2 SASEGT. The CDR3 spans 17 residues. Trimming pared 2 bases from V and 2 bases from J, leaving 17 bases between. CDR3 in amino acids: CASSENVRGFPTDTQYF. In DNA form, the CDR3 reads TGTGCCAGCAGTGAAAACGTTAGAGGTTTCCCCACAGATACGCAGTATTTT.

This clone has just a few counts. The chain links TRBV9 to TRBJ2-7, with D possibly being TRBD2 (5 bases). The germline V gene encodes CDR1 SGDLS and CDR2 YYNGEE. This CDR3 is 13 amino acids long. The V end lost 0 bases, the J end lost 6 bases, and 10 bases lay between the germline ends. The CDR3 loop reads CASSVGSGSEQYF. DNA for the CDR3: TGTGCCAGCAGCGTAGGTTCGGGATCCGAGCAGTACTTC.

The chain uses TRBV5-6 and TRBJ2-1; 7 bases agree with TRBD2. Germline CDR1 SGHDT, CDR2 YYEEEE. The CDR3 consists of 17 residues. After removal of 3 bases from V and 2 bases from J, the junction contained 11 bases not matched to a gene. CDR3 sequence (DNA): TGTGCCAGCAGCTCTCGGACTAGGGACCGTGCCTACAATGAGCAGTTCTTC. Translating it yields CASSSRTRDRAYNEQFF. The variable domain in full, with the rest retrieved from reference TRBV5-6 and TRBJ2-1, is DAGVTQSPTHLIKTRGQQVTLRCSPKSGHDTVSWYQQALGQGPQFIFQYYEEEERQRGNFPDRFSGHQFPNYSSELNVNALLLGDSALYLCASSSRTRDRAYNEQFFGPGTRLTVL.

This chain uses TRBV28 with TRBJ2-3; 7 nucleotides match TRBD2. Germline assignment: CDR1 MDHEN and CDR2 SYDVKM. This CDR3 region has 16 residues. V lost 3 bases to trimming and J lost 5 bases; unmatched junction nucleotides: 11. CDR3 loop: CASSFSSGPMGDTQYF. In DNA form, the CDR3 reads TGTGCCAGCAGTTTCTCTAGCGGCCCTATGGGAGATACGCAGTATTTT.

This clone was counted only a few times. The rearrangement uses TRBV18 and TRBJ2-1; 11 bases are shared with TRBD1. Germline V gene data show CDR1 as KGHSH and CDR2 as LQKENI. This CDR3 region has 15 residues. The V and J ends lost 6 bases and 4 bases, in that order; junction bases with no gene match: 5. This CDR3 reads CASSLGTGGYNEQFF. The DNA for the CDR3 is TGTGCCAGCTCCCTCGGGACAGGGGGTTACAATGAGCAGTTCTTC.

The chain links TRBV28 to TRBJ2-1, with TRBD1 identical over 9 bases. CDR1 and CDR2 (germline): MDHEN, SYDVKM. The V and J ends lost 5 bases and 3 bases, in that order; junction bases with no gene match: 5. The CDR3 spans 15 residues. The CDR3: CASSQTGQGYNEQFF. CDR3 in DNA: TGTGCCAGCAGTCAAACGGGACAGGGCTACAATGAGCAGTTCTTC. Full variable domain (missing parts from reference TRBV28 and TRBJ2-1): DVKVTQSSRYLVKRTGEKVFLECVQDMDHENMFWYRQDPGLGLRLIYFSYDVKMKEKGDIPEGYSVSREKKERFSLILESASTNQTSMYLCASSQTGQGYNEQFFGPGTRLTVL.

In DNA, the CDR3 is TGTGCCAGCAGCCCTTTGCGGGGAACGGCGAACACTGAAGCTTTCTTT. Translation gives CASSPLRGTANTEAFF. The chain employs TRBV6-6 and TRBJ1-1, with no clear D. CDR3 length: 16 amino acids. Germline-derived CDR1 and CDR2 are MNHNY and SVGAGI (reference sequence). Trimming removed 6 bases at V and 1 base at J, with 18 bases between.

CDR3 DNA sequence: TGTGCCAGCAGTCCGCATTCCCCCTCTAGCGGGGGGTACAATGAGCAGTTCTTC. It codes for CASSPHSPSSGGYNEQFF. The V call is TRBV28, the J call TRBJ2-1; 11 bases agree with TRBD2. This CDR3 spans 18 amino acids. CDR1 MDHEN and CDR2 SYDVKM come from the germline V gene. The V and J ends lost 5 bases and 4 bases, in that order; junction bases with no gene match: 13.

V usage is TRBV4-1 and J usage is TRBJ1-1, with D unclear. V lost 4 bases and J 1 base, leaving 13 bases between the germline ends. Germline CDR1 and CDR2: MGHRA and YSYEKL. The CDR3 covers 15 residues. This CDR3 reads CASSPVGPSNTEAFF. DNA of the CDR3: TGCGCCAGCAGCCCCGTTGGGCCGTCGAACACTGAAGCTTTCTTT.

With regard to this clone: A junction boundary mismatches the germline segment, possibly from a read error. This sample includes further DNA sequences coding for the same CDR3. The chain is built from TRBV5-8 and TRBJ1-5; possible D gene TRBD1, 5 bases. The CDR3 loop spans 16 amino acids. Germline V CDR1 and CDR2: SGHTS, YDEGEE. Written as DNA, the CDR3 is TGCGCCAGCAGCTTTCCTCTCCAGGGTAGCAATCAGCCCCAGCATTTT. This gives the protein CASSFPLQGSNQPQHF.

This chain uses TRBV23-1 with TRBJ1-1; unclear D gene. TRBV23-1 belongs to the ORF category, with a function that is uncertain. Trimming removed 6 bases from V and 5 bases from J, with 10 bases in between. The CDR3 is made up of 12 amino acids. CDR3: CASSRHGTEAFF. Here the CDR3 DNA reads TGCGCCAGCAGCCGTCACGGGACTGAAGCTTTCTTT.

The DNA of the CDR3 is TGCGCCAGCAGCATCGGACTAGCGGGAGCAATGGGGGAGCAGTACTTC. Translated, it gives CASSIGLAGAMGEQYF. This rearrangement joins TRBV5-1 to TRBJ2-7, with 13 bases identical to TRBD2. Germline CDR1 SGHRS, CDR2 YFSETQ. The junction had 11 bases not matched to a gene; V was cut back by 4 bases and J by 7 bases. The CDR3 is 16 amino acids.

This chain uses TRBV15 with TRBJ1-2; tentative D call: TRBD1 (6 bases). CDR1 and CDR2 from the germline V gene are LNHNV and YYDKDF (reference sequence). This CDR3 contains 15 residues. Trimming cost V 0 bases and J 2 bases, with 10 bases left between them. The CDR3 DNA is TGTGCCACCAGCAGAGACGACAGGATCAACTATGGCTACACCTTC. Its translation: CATSRDDRINYGYTF.

This sequence joins TRBV18 and TRBJ2-1; D perhaps matches TRBD1 (6 bases). CDR3 length: 15 amino acids. The germline V and J ends were trimmed by 4 bases and 7 bases, with 17 bases remaining between them. CDR1 KGHSH and CDR2 LQKENI come from the germline V gene. CDR3 amino acids: CASSHPTGTKNEQFF. CDR3 bases: TGTGCCAGCTCACACCCAACCGGGACAAAGAATGAGCAGTTCTTC.

V usage is TRBV15 and J usage is TRBJ2-5; D is unclear. This CDR3 is built from 12 residues. The V end was cut by 3 bases, the J end by 2 bases, with 4 bases between. The germline V gene encodes CDR1 LNHNV and CDR2 YYDKDF (reference sequence). CDR3 in amino acids: CATSSAQETQYF. CDR3 sequence (DNA): TGTGCCACCAGCAGCGCGCAAGAGACCCAGTACTTC.

The genes are TRBV2 and TRBJ2-7; 7 bases align to TRBD1. Per the germline V gene, CDR1 is SNHLY and CDR2 is FYNNEI. The V segment lost 6 bases and the J segment 10 bases; nucleotides outside the gene matches: 18. The CDR3 has 15 residues. CDR3 loop: CASRGAPQGVAEQYF. For the CDR3, the DNA is TGTGCCAGCAGGGGGGCACCTCAGGGGGTGGCGGAACAGTACTTC.

The CDR3 DNA sequence: TGTGCCATCAGTGAATCAGGCACAGATACGCAGTATTTT. Its protein is CAISESGTDTQYF. The chain is built from TRBV10-3 and TRBJ2-3, with D uncertain. Per germline, CDR1 ENHRY and CDR2 SYGVKD. The CDR3 extends over 13 amino acids. V lost 3 bases, J lost 1 base, and 5 bases lay in between.

The chain has TRBV11-2 and TRBJ2-1; 9 bases match TRBD2. The CDR3 extends over 15 amino acids. Germline V CDR1 and CDR2: SGHAT, FQNNGV. V trimming: 3 bases; J trimming: 1 base; junction bases outside the gene matches: 1. The CDR3 here is CASSFLAGSYNEQFF. The CDR3 region has the DNA TGTGCCAGCAGCTTTCTAGCGGGATCCTACAATGAGCAGTTCTTC.

This sequence joins TRBV28 and TRBJ2-1; 9 bases are a match to TRBD1. The CDR3 contains 14 residues. V shed 6 bases, J shed 13 bases, and the junction held 13 bases outside the gene matches. In germline, CDR1 is MDHEN, CDR2 SYDVKM. CDR3 in amino acids: CASSLPPGTGIQFF. The CDR3 bases are TGTGCCAGCAGCTTGCCCCCCGGGACAGGGATTCAGTTCTTC.

The count of this clone is one. This sequence joins TRBV5-1 and TRBJ2-7; 11 bases fit TRBD1. This CDR3 spans 13 amino acids. V dropped 4 bases and J dropped 10; count of bases not matched to a gene: 7. The germline CDR1 and CDR2 sequences are SGHRS and YFSETQ. The CDR3 nucleotides are TGCGCCAGCAGCCCCGGACAGGGGGCCAAACAGTACTTC. Translation gives CASSPGQGAKQYF. Based on the CDR3 plus reference TRBV5-1 and TRBJ2-7, the full variable domain is KAGVTQTPRYLIKTRGQQVTLSCSPISGHRSVSWYQQTPGQGLQFLFEYFSETQRNKGNFPGRFSGRQFSNSRSEMNVSTLELGDSALYLCASSPGQGAKQYFGPGTRLTVT.

The chain has TRBV10-3 and TRBJ2-3; 9 positions match TRBD1. The germline CDR1 and CDR2 sequences are ENHRY and SYGVKD. The CDR3 loop spans 14 amino acids. Trimming took 4 bases from V and 5 from J; bases not matched to a gene: 4. The CDR3: CAISGGQGIDTQYF. Written as DNA, the CDR3 is TGTGCCATCAGTGGCGGACAGGGGATAGATACGCAGTATTTT.

J is TRBJ2-7 and V is TRBV2; 8 bases agree with TRBD1. Germline V gene sequence: CDR1 SNHLY, CDR2 FYNNEI. The CDR3 contains 13 residues. The V gene end was trimmed by 5 bases and the J gene end by 4 bases; junction bases not matched to a gene: 4. The CDR3 DNA sequence: TGTGCCAGCAGTTTTAACAGGGGGTACGAGCAGTACTTC. Residues: CASSFNRGYEQYF.

This chain links TRBV7-6 with TRBJ1-6; 8 bases map to TRBD1. CDR3 length: 17 residues. Germline CDR1 is SGHVS and CDR2 is FNYEAQ. With V trimmed by 1 base and J by 10 bases, 12 bases remained unmatched. CDR3 protein: CASSLVPWGQAISPLHF. CDR3 sequence (DNA): TGTGCCAGCAGCTTAGTCCCGTGGGGACAGGCGATCTCACCCCTCCACTTT.

The rearrangement links TRBV5-6 to TRBJ2-1; D is ambiguous. Germline CDR1 reads SGHDT; CDR2 reads YYEEEE. This CDR3 comprises 15 residues. With 2 bases removed from V and 0 bases from J, the gap between germline ends came to 9 bases. CDR3 nucleotide sequence: TGTGCCAGCAGCTTCGAACAGTACTCCTACAATGAGCAGTTCTTC. Protein product: CASSFEQYSYNEQFF.